The next 5 T cell receptor beta chains were all read from a single sample in a study of patients and donors after allogeneic stem cell transplantation. TCRdb reprocessed the RT-PCR reads via MiXCR and lists one record per CDR3 protein. Of around 160,000 distinct CDR3 sequences in the sample, roughly 30% were seen once. The specimen sequenced was blood, either unsorted or a sorted T cell fraction (not recorded which). These receptors all stem from a human donor who was either an allogeneic HSCT recipient or a stem cell or donor lymphocyte infusion donor (not recorded which). It is not recorded whose cells these are; they may come from a transplant donor.

This clonotype was detected a few times. The V call is TRBV5-1, the J call TRBJ2-1, with 12 bases fitting TRBD2. Germline values: CDR1 SGHRS, CDR2 YFSETQ. The CDR3 contains 19 residues. After removal of 1 base from V and 4 bases from J, the junction contained 12 bases not matched to a gene. The CDR3 DNA reads as TGCGCCAGCAGCTTGTGGGCTAGCGGGAGGGCCCCCCCGTACAATGAGCAGTTCTTC. This sequence encodes CASSLWASGRAPPYNEQFF.

This clonotype was observed many times. The J gene is TRBJ1-2, the V gene TRBV4-2; a possible D gene is TRBD1 (5 bases). The CDR3 loop spans 16 amino acids. Germline V lookup: CDR1 LGHNA, CDR2 YNFKEQ. With 4 bases removed from V and 0 bases from J, the gap between germline ends came to 15 bases. Here the CDR3 DNA reads TGTGCCAGCAGCCCCTCGGGGGACGGGGCTAACTATGGCTACACCTTC. It yields the protein CASSPSGDGANYGYTF.

The V call is TRBV11-2, the J call TRBJ2-5; a possible D gene is TRBD1 (6 bases). Trimming took off 2 bases at V and 0 bases at J, with 10 bases between the two ends. The CDR3 is 15 residues long. Looked up from germline, CDR1 is SGHAT and CDR2 is FQNNGV. The CDR3 loop is CASSLLWTDQETQYF. DNA for the CDR3: TGTGCCAGCAGCTTACTCTGGACAGACCAAGAGACCCAGTACTTC.

The V gene is TRBV7-2, the J gene TRBJ1-1; the D is unclear. Looked up from germline, CDR1 is SGHTA and CDR2 is FQGNSA. This CDR3 is built from 13 residues. Trimming removed 2 bases from V and 8 bases from J, with 12 bases in between. CDR3 sequence reads: CASSLFGKSEAFF. The CDR3 region has the DNA TGTGCCAGCAGCTTATTTGGGAAATCGGAAGCTTTCTTT.

The J gene is TRBJ1-5, the V gene TRBV28; no clear D. Germline values: CDR1 MDHEN, CDR2 SYDVKM. V lost 4 bases and J 7 bases, leaving 17 bases between the germline ends. The length of the CDR3 is 15 residues. The CDR3 reads CASSSGERVGQPQHF. The CDR3 DNA reads as TGTGCCAGCAGTTCCGGAGAGAGGGTTGGACAGCCCCAGCATTTT.